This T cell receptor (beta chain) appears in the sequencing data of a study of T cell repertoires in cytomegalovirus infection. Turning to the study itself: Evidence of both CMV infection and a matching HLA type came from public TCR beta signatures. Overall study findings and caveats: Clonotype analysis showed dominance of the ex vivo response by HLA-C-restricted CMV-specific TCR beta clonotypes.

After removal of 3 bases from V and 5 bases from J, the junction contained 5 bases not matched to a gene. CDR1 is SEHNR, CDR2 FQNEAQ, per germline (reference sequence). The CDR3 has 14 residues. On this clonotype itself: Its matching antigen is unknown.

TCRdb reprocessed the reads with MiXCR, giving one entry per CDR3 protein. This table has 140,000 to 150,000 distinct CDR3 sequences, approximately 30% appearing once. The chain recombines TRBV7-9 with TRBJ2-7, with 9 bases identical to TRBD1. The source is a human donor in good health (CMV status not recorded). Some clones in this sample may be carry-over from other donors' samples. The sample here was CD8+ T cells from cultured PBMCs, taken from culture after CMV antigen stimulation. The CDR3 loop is CASSFSGTGNEQYF. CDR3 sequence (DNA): TGTGCCAGCAGCTTTTCCGGGACAGGGAACGAGCAGTACTTC.